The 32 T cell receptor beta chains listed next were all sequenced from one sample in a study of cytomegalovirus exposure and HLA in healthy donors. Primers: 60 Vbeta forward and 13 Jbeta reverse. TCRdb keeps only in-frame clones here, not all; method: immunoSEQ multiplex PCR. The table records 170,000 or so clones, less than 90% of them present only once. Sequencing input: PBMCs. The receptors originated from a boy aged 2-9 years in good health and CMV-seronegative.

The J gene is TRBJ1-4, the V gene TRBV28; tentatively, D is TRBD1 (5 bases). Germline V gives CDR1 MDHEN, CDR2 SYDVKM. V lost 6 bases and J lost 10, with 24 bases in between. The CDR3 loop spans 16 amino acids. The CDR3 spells CASRLATGEAFAKLFF. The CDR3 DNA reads TGTGCCAGCAGGTTAGCGACGGGGGAGGCTTTTGCAAAACTGTTTTTT. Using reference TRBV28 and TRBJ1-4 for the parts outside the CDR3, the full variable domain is DVKVTQSSRYLVKRTGEKVFLECVQDMDHENMFWYRQDPGLGLRLIYFSYDVKMKEKGDIPEGYSVSREKKERFSLILESASTNQTSMYLCASRLATGEAFAKLFFGSGTQLSVL.

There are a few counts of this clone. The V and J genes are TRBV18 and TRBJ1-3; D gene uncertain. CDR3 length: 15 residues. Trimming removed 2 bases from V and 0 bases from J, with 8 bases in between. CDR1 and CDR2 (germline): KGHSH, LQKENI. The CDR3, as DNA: TGTGCCAGCTCACCAGGCGGCAGCTCTGGAAACACCATATATTTT. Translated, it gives CASSPGGSSGNTIYF.

Written as DNA, the CDR3 is TGTGCCAGCTCCGTTTTCCCTCCCCCGCAGCGGGGGCTCTACGAGCAGTACTTC. Its translation: CASSVFPPPQRGLYEQYF. The chain couples TRBV18 to TRBJ2-7, with 8 bases that match TRBD2. Germline CDR1 KGHSH, CDR2 LQKENI. Unmatched junction bases numbered 19, after V lost 6 bases and J lost 3 bases. The CDR3 runs to 18 residues.

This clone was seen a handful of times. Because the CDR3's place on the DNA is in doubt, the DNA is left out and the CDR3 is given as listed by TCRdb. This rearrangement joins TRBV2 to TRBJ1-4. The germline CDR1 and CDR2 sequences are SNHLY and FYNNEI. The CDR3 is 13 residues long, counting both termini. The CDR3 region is CASSESVVKNCFF.

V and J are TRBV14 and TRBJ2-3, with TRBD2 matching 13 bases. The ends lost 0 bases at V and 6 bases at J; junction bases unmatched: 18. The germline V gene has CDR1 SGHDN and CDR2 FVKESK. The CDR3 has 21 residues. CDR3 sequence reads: CASSQDGILGGTSGIWDTQYF. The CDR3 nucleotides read TGTGCCAGCAGCCAAGATGGGATTCTTGGGGGGACTAGCGGGATTTGGGATACGCAGTATTTT.

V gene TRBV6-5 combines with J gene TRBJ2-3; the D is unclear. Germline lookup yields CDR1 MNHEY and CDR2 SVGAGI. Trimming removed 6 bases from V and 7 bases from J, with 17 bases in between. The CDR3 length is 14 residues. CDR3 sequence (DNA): TGTGCCAGCAGGACCGGAGTTCCCCCCTATACGCAGTATTTT. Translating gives CASRTGVPPYTQYF.

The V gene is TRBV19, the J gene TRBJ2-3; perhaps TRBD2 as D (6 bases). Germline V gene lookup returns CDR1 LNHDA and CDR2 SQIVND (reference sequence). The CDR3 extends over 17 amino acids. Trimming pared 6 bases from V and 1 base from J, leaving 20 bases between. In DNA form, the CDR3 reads TGTGCCAGTAGAACAACCGCCCGGGCTAGCGGCACAGATACGCAGTATTTT. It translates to CASRTTARASGTDTQYF.

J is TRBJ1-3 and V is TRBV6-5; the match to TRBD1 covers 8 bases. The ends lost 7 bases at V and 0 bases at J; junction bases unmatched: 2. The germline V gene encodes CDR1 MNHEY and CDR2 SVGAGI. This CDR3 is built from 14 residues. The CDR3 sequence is CASIGQGSGNTIYF. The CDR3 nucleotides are TGTGCCAGCATTGGACAGGGCTCTGGAAACACCATATATTTT.

DNA of the CDR3: TGTGCCAGCACCGCGGAAGGGGTTGGGGAGACCCAGTACTTC. Protein product: CASTAEGVGETQYF. The chain couples TRBV5-4 to TRBJ2-5; D is perhaps TRBD1 (5 bases). Trimming removed 6 bases at V and 5 bases at J, with 17 bases between. The CDR3 runs 14 residues. Germline lookup yields CDR1 SGHNT and CDR2 YYREEE (reference sequence).

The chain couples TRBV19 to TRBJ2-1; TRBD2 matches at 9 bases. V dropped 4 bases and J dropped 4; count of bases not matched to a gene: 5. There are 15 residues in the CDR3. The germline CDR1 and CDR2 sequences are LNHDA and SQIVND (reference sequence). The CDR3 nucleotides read TGTGCCAGTAGTACCCGAGCGGGAGGATACAATGAGCAGTTCTTC. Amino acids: CASSTRAGGYNEQFF.

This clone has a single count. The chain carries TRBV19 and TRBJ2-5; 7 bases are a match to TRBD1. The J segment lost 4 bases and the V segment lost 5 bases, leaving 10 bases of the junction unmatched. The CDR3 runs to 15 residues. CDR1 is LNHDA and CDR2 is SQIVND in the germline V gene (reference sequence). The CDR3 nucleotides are TGTGCCAGTAGTCCTCCCGGCAGGGGGTTAGAGACCCAGTACTTC. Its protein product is CASSPPGRGLETQYF.

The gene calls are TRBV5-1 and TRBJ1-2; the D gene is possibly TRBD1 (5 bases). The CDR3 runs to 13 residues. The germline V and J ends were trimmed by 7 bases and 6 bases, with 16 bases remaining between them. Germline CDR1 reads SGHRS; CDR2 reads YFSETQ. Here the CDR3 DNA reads TGCGCCAGCGGCCCAGAAGGGGTGGATGGCTACACCTTC. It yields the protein CASGPEGVDGYTF.

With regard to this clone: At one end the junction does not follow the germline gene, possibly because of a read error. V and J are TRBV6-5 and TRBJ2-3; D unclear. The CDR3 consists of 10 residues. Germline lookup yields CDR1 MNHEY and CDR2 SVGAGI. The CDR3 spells CASGLDPQYF. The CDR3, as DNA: TGTGCCAGCGGCCTAGATCCGCAGTATTTT.

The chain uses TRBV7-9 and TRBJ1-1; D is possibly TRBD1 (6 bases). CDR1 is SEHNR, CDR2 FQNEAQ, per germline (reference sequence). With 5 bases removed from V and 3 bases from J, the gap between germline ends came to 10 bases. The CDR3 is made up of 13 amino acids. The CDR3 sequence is CASSDRTDTEAFF. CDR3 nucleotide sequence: TGTGCCAGCAGCGACAGGACTGACACTGAAGCTTTCTTT.

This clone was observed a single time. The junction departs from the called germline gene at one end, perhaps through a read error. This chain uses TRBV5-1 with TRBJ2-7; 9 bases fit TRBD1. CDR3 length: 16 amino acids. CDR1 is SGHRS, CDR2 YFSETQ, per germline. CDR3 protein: CASSLGGTGSSHEQYF. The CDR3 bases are TGCGCCAGCAGCTTGGGTGGGACAGGGAGCTCCCACGAGCAGTACTTC.

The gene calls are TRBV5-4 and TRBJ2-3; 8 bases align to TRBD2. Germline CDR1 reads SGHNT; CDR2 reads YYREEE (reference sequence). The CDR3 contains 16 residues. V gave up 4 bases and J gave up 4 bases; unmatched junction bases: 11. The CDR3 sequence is CASSRKSGSLADTQYF. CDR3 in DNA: TGTGCCAGCAGCCGGAAAAGCGGGAGTCTTGCAGATACGCAGTATTTT.

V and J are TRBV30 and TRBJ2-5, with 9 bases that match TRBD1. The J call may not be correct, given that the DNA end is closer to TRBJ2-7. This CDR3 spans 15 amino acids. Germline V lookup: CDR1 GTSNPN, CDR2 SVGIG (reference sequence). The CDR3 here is CAWRDSGTGRYEQYF. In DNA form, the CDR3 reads TGTGCCTGGAGGGACTCGGGGACAGGGCGGTACGAGCAGTACTTC.

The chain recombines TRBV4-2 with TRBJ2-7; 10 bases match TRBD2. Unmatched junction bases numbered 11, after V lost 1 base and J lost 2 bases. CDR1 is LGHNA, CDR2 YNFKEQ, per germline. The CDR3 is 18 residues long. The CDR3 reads CASSQGLAGPTRAYEQYF. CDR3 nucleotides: TGTGCCAGCAGCCAAGGACTAGCGGGTCCTACCAGGGCCTACGAGCAGTACTTC.

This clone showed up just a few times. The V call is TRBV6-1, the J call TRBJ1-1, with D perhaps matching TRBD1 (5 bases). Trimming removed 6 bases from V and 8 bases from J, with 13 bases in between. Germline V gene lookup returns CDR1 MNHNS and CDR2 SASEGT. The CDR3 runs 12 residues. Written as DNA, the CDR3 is TGTGCCAGCAGAGTCCCGACAGCCGAAGCTTTCTTT. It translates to CASRVPTAEAFF.

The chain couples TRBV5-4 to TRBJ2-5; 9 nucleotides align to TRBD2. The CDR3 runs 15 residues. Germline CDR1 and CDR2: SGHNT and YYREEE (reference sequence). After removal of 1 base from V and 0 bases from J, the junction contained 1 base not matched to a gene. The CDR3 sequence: CASSLTSGYQETQYF. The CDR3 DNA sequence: TGTGCCAGCAGCTTGACTAGCGGGTACCAAGAGACCCAGTACTTC.

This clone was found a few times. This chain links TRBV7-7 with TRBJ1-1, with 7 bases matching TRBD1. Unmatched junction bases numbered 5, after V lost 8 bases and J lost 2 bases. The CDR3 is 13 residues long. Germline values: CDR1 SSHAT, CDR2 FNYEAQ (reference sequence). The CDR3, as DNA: TGTGCCAGCTCTCAGGGGGTTAACACTGAAGCTTTCTTT. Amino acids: CASSQGVNTEAFF.

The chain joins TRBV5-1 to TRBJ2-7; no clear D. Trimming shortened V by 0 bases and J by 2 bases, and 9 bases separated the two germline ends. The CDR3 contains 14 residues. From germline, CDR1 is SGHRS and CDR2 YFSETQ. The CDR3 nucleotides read TGCGCCAGCAGCTTGGGTATGGCCGCCTACGAGCAGTACTTC. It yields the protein CASSLGMAAYEQYF.

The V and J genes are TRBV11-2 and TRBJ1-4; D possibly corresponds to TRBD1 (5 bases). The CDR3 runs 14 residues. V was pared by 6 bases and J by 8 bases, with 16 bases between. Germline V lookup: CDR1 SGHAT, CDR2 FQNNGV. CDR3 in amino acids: CASRDYRQLEKLFF. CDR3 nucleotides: TGTGCCAGCAGGGACTACCGACAGCTGGAAAAACTGTTTTTT.

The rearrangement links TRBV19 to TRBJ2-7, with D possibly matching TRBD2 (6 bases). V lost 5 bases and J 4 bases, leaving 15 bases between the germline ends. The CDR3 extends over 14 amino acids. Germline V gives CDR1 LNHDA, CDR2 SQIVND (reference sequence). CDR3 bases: TGTGCCAGTAGTCCCCTTTTGGCGGGATACGAGCAGTACTTC. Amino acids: CASSPLLAGYEQYF.

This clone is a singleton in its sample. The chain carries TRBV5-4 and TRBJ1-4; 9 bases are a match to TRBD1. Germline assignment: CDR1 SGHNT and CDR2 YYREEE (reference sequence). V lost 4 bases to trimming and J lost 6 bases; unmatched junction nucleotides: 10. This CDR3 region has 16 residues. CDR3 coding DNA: TGTGCCAGCAGCCCAGGAGGATGGGACAGGGATGAAAAACTGTTTTTT. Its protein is CASSPGGWDRDEKLFF.

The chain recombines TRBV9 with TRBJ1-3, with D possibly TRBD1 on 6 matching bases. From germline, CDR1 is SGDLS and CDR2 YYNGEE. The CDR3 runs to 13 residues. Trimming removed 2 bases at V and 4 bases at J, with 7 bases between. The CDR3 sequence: CASSVDRGNTIYF. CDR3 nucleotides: TGTGCCAGCAGCGTTGACAGGGGAAACACCATATATTTT.

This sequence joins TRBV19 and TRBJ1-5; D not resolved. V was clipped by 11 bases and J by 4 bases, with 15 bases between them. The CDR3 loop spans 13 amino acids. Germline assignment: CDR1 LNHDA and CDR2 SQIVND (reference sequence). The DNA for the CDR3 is TGTGCCCGTAATGCGGAGAAAAATCAGCCCCAGCATTTT. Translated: CARNAEKNQPQHF.

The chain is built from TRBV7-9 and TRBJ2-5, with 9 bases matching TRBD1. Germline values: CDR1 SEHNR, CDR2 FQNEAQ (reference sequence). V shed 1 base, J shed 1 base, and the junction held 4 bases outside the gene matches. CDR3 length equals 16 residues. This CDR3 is CASSLGVDRGQETQYF. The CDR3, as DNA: TGTGCCAGCAGCTTAGGGGTGGACAGGGGCCAAGAGACCCAGTACTTC.

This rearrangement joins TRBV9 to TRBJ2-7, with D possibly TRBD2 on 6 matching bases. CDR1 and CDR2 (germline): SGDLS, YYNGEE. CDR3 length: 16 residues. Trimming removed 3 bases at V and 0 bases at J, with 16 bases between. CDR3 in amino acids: CASSAGQRASSYEQYF. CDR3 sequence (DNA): TGTGCCAGCAGCGCGGGCCAGCGGGCTAGCTCCTACGAGCAGTACTTC.

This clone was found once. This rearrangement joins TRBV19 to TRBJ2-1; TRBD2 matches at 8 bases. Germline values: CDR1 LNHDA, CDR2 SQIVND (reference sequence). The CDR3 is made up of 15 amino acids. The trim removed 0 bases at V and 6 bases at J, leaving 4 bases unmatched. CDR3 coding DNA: TGTGCCAGTAGTATAGATCGGGAGGGCCTCAATGAGCAGTTCTTC. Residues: CASSIDREGLNEQFF.

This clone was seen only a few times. The CDR3 sequence is CASSESRGAGTEAFF. CDR3 sequence (DNA): TGCGCCAGCAGTGAGTCGAGGGGCGCGGGGACTGAAGCTTTCTTT. The genes are TRBV10-1 and TRBJ1-1; D is perhaps TRBD1 (5 bases). Germline CDR1 WNHNN, CDR2 SYGVQD (reference sequence). This CDR3 comprises 15 residues. The V end lost 0 bases, the J end lost 5 bases, and 13 bases lay between the germline ends.

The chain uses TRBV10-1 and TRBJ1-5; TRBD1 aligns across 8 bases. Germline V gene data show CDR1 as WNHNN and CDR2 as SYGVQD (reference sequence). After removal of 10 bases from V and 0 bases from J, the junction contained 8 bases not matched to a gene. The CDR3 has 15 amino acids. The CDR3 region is CATRTGPYSNQPQHF. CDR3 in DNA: TGCGCCACCCGGACAGGGCCGTATAGCAATCAGCCCCAGCATTTT.